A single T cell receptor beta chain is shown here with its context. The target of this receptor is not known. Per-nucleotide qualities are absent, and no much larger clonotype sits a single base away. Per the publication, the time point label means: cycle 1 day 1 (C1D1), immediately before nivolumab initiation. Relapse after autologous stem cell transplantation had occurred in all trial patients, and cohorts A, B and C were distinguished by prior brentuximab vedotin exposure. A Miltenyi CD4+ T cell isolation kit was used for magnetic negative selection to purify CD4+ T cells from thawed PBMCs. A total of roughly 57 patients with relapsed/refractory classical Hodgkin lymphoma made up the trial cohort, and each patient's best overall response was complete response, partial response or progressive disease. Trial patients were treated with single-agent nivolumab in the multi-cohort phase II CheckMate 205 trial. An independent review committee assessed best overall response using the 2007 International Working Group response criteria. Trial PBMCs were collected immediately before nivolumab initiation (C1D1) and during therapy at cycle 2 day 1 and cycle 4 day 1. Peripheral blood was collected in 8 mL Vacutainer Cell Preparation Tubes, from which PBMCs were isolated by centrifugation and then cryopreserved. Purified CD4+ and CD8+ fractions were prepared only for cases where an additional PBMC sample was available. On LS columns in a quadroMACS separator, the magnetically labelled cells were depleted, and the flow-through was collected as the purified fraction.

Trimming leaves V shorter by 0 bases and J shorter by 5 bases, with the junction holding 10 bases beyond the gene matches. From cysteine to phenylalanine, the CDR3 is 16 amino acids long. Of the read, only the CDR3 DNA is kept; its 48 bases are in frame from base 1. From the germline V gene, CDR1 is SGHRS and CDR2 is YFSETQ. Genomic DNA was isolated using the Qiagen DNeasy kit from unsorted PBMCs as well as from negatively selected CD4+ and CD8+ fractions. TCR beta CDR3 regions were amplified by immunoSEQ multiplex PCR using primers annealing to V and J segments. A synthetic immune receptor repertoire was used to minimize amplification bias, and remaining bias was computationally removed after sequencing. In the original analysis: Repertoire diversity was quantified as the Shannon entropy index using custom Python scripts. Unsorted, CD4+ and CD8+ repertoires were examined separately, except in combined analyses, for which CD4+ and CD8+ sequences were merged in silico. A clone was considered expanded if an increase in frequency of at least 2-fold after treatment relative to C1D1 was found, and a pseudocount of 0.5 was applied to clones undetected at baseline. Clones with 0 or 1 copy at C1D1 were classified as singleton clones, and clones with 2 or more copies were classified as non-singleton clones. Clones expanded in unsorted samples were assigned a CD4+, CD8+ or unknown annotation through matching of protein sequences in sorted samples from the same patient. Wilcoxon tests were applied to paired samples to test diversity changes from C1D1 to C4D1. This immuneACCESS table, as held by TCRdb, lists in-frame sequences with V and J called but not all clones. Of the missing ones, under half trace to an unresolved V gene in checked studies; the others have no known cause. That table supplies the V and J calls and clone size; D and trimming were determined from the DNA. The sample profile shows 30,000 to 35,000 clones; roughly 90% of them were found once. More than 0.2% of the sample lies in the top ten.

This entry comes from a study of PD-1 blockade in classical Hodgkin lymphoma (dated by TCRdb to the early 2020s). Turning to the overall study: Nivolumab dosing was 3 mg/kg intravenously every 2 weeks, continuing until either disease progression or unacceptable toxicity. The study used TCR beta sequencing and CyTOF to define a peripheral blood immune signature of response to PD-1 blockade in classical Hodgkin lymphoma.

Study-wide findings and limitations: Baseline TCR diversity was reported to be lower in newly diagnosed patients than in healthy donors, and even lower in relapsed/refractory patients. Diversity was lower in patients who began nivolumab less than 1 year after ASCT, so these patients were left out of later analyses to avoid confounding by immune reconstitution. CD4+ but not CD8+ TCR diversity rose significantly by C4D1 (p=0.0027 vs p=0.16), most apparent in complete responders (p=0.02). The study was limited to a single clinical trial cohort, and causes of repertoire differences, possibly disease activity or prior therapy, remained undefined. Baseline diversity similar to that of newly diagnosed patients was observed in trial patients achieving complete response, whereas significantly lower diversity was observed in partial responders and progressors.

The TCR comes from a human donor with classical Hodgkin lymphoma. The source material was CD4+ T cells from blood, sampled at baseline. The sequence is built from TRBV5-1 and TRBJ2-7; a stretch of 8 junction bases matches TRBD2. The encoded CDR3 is CASSLEALAGGNEQYF. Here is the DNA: TGCGCCAGCAGCTTGGAGGCTCTAGCGGGTGGGAACGAGCAGTACTTC.